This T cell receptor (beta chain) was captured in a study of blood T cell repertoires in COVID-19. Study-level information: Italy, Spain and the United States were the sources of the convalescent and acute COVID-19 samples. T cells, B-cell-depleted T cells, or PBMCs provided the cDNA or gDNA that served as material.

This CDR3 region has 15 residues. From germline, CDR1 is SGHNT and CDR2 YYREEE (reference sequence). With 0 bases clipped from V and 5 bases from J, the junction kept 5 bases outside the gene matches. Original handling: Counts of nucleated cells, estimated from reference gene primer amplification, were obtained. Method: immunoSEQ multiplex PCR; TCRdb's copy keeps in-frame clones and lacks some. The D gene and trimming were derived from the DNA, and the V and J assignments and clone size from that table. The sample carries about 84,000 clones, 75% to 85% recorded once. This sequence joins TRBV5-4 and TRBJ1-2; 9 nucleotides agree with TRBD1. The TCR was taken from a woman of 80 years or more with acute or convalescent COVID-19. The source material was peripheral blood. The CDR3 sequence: CASSLGGQGFYGYTF. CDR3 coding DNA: TGTGCCAGCAGCTTGGGGGGACAGGGATTTTATGGCTACACCTTC.